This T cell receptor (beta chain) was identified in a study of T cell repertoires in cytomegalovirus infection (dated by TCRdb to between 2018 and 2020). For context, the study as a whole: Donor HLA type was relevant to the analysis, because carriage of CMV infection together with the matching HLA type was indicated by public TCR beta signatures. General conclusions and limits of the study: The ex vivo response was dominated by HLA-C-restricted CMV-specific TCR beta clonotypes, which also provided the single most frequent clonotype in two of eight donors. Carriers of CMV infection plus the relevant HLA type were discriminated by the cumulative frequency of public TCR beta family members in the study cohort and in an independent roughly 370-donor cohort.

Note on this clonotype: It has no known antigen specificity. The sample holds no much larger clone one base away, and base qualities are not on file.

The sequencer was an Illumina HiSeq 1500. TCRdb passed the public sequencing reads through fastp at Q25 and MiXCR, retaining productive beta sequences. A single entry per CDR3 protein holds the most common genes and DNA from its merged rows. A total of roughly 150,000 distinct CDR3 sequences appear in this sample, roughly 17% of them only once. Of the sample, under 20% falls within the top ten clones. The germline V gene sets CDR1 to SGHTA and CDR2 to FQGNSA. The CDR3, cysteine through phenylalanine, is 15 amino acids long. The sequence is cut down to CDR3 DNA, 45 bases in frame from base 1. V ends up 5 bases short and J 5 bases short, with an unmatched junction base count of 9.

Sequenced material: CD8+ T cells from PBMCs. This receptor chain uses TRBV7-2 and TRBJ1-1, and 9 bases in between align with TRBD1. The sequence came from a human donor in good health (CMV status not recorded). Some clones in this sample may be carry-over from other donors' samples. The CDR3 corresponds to CASSTLRTGVTEAFF. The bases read TGTGCCAGCAGCACTCTTCGGACAGGGGTGACTGAAGCTTTCTTT.